This passage covers 2 T cell receptor beta chains from one sample sequenced in a study of T cells after yellow fever vaccination. TCRdb itself ran the 5' RACE reads through MiXCR, one entry per CDR3 protein. The table lists about 300,000 distinct CDR3 sequences, approximately 10% of them singletons, with 3% to 3.5% in the top ten. The sample consisted of CD4+ T cells sorted from PBMCs, taken 5 days after the yellow fever booster vaccination. Source of these receptors: a man aged 18-30 years who received the YFV17D yellow fever vaccine.

V is TRBV6-5 and J is TRBJ2-3; no definite D call. Per the germline V gene, CDR1 is MNHEY and CDR2 is SVGAGI. The CDR3 contains 14 residues. With 5 bases removed from V and 3 bases from J, the gap between germline ends came to 12 bases. The CDR3 region has the DNA TGTGCCAGCAGTCGTGGGTTCTCAACAGATACGCAGTATTTT. Residues: CASSRGFSTDTQYF.

This clonotype was counted only a few times. The J gene is TRBJ2-1, the V gene TRBV6-5; 8 nucleotides agree with TRBD2. The V and J ends lost 6 bases and 9 bases, in that order; junction bases with no gene match: 7. The CDR3 runs 13 residues. The germline V gene has CDR1 MNHEY and CDR2 SVGAGI. The CDR3 DNA follows: TGTGCCAGCAGGCGACTAGCGTCTGGTGAGCAGTTCTTC. Translation gives CASRRLASGEQFF.